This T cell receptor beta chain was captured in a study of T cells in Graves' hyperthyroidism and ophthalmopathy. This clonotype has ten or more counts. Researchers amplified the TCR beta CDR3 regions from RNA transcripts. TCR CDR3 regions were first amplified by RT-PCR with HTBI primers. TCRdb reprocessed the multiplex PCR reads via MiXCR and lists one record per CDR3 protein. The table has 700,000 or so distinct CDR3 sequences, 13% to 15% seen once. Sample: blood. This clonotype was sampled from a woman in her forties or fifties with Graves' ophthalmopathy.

CDR3: CASSPRLDSDNEQFF. As DNA, the CDR3 is TGTGCCAGCTCACCACGTTTAGATAGCGACAATGAGCAGTTCTTC. The chain employs TRBV18 and TRBJ2-1; D might be TRBD2 (5 bases). V lost 1 base and J 5 bases, leaving 12 bases between the germline ends. This CDR3 spans 15 amino acids. Germline CDR1 reads KGHSH; CDR2 reads LQKENI.